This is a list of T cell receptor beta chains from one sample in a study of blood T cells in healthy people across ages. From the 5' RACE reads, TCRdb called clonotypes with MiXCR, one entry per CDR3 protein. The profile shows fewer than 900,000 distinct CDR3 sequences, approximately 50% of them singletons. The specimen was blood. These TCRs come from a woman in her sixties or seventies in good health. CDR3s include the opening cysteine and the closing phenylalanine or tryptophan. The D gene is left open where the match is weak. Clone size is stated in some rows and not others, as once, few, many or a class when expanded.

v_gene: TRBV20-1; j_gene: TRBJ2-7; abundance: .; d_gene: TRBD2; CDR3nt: TGCAGTGCTCATACTAGCGGGACCTACGAGCAGTACTTC; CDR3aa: CSAHTSGTYEQYF
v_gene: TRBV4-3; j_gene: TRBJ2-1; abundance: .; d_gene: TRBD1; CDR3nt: TGCGCCAGCAGCCACCAACAGGGGGCTGACAATGAGCAGTTCTTC; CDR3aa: CASSHQQGADNEQFF
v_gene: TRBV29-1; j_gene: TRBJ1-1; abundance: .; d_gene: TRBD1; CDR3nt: TGCAGCGTTGAAGAAGGGGGCGCAGCTGAAGCTTTCTTT; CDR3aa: CSVEEGGAAEAFF
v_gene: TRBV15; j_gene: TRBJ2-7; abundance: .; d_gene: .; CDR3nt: TGTGCCACCAGCAGAGGGGGAATCTACGAGCAGTACTTC; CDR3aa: CATSRGGIYEQYF
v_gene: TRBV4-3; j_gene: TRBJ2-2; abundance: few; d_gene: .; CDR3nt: TGCGCCAGCAGCCAGCAGGCTGCGGGCTCGCCGGGGGAGCTGTTTTTT; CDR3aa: CASSQQAAGSPGELFF
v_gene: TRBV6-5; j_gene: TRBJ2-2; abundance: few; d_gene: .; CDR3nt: TGTGCCAGCAGGTATACCAGCGGGACAGGAACCGGGGAGCTGTTTTTT; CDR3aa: CASRYTSGTGTGELFF
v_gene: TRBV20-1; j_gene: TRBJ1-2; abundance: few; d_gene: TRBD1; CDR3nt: TGCAGTGCTGGCCCCGGGACAGGGTCGAGCTATGGCTACACCTTC; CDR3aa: CSAGPGTGSSYGYTF
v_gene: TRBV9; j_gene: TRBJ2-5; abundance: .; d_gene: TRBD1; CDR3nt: TGTGCCAGCAGCCTGGGACAGTGGGAGACCCAGTACTTC; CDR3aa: CASSLGQWETQYF
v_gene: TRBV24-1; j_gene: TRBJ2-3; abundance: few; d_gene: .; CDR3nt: TGTGCCACCAGGGACAGCACAGATACGCAGTATTTT; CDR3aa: CATRDSTDTQYF
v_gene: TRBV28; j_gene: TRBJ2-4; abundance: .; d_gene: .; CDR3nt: TGTGCCAGCAGCCTTGTCCCAGCCAAAAACATTCAGTACTTC; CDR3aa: CASSLVPAKNIQYF
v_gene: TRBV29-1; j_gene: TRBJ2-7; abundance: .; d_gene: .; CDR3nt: TGCAGCGTTGAGAATAATCCCTACGAGCAGTACTTC; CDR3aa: CSVENNPYEQYF
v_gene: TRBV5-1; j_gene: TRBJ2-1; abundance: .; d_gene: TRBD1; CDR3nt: TGCGCCAGCAGAACCGAGGACAGGGGGTACAATGAGCAGTTCTTC; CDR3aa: CASRTEDRGYNEQFF
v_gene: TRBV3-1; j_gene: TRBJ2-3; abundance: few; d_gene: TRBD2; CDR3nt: TGTGCCAGCAGCCCAGCGGGAGTTACGCAGTATTTT; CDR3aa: CASSPAGVTQYF
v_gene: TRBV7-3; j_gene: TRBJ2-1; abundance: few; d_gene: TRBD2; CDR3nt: TGTGCCAGCAGCTCCTCTAGCGGGTCCTACAATGAGCAGTTCTTC; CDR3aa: CASSSSSGSYNEQFF
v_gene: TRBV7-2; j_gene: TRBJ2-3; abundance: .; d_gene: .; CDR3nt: TGTGCCAGCAGCCGACTTGGGAGTACAGATACGCAGTATTTT; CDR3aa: CASSRLGSTDTQYF
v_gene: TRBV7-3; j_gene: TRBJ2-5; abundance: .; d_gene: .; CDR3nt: TGTGCCAGCGGAAGCGGCCAAGAGACCCAGTACTTC; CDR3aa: CASGSGQETQYF
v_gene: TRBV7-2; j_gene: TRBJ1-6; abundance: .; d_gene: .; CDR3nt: TGTGCCAGCAGCTTAGGGACAAAGTCACCCCTCCACTTT; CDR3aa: CASSLGTKSPLHF
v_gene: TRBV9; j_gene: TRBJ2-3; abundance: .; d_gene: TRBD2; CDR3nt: TGTGCCAGCAGCGTAGGCAGCGGGGAAAACACAGATACGCAGTATTTT; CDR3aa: CASSVGSGENTDTQYF
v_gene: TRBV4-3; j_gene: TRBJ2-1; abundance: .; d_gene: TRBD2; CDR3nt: TGCGCCAGCAGCCAAGCGACTAGCGGGAGACCAGATACGCAGTTCTTC; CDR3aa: CASSQATSGRPDTQFF
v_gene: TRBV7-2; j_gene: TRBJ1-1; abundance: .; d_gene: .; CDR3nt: TGTGCCAGCAGCTTATCGATAGGTTTAGGCACTGAAGCTTTCTTT; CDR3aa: CASSLSIGLGTEAFF
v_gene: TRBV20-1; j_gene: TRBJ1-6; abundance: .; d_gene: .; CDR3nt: TGCAGTGCTAGAGATGTTGCGGGTGGAACTCTAGGTTCACCCCTCCACTTT; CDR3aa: CSARDVAGGTLGSPLHF
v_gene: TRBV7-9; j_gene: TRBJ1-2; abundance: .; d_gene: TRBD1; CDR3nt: TGTGCCAGCAGCGAGGGACAGGGGGACTATGGCTACACCTTC; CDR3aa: CASSEGQGDYGYTF
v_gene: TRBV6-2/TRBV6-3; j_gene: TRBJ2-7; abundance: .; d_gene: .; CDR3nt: TGTGCCAGCAGACCCGGGACTCCCTACGAGCAGTACTTC; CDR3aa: CASRPGTPYEQYF
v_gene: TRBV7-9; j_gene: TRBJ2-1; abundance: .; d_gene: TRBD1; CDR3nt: TGTGCCAGCAGCCCTACCGGGACAGGGGACAATGAGCAGTTCTTC; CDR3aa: CASSPTGTGDNEQFF
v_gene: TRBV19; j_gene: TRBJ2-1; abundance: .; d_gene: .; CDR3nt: TGTGCCAGTAGTATAGCTCGGGCAGGGAACAATGAGCAGTTCTTC; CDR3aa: CASSIARAGNNEQFF
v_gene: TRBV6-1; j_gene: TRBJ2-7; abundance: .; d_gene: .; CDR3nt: TGTGCCAGCAGTGAAGTCCTAATTAGCCCTCTCGAGCAGTACTTC; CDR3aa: CASSEVLISPLEQYF
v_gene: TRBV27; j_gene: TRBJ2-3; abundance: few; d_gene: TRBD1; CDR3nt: TGTGCCAGCAGCCCTACGGGACAGGGACAAGATACGCAGTATTTT; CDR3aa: CASSPTGQGQDTQYF
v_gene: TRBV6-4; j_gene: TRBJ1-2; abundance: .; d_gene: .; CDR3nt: TGTGCCAGCAGTGACTCGGGTCGCTATGGCTACACCTTC; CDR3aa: CASSDSGRYGYTF
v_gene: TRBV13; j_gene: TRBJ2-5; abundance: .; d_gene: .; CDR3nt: TGTGCCAGCAGCTTAGGAAAAACGGGGGCCTGGGAGCAGTACTTC; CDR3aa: CASSLGKTGAWEQYF
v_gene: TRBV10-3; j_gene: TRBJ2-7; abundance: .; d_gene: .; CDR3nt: TGTGCCATCAGTGACTCCCGGACTGAGACTAACTACGAGCAGTACTTC; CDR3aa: CAISDSRTETNYEQYF
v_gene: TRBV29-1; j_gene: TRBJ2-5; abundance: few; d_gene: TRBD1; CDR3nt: TGCAGCGTGCCCGGACAGGGGGCGTCAGAGACCCAGTACTTC; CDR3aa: CSVPGQGASETQYF
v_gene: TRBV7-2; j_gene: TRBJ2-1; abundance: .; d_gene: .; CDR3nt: TGTGCCAGCAGCTTAACCCAGAGAAGCTCCTACGAGCAGTTCTTC; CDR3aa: CASSLTQRSSYEQFF
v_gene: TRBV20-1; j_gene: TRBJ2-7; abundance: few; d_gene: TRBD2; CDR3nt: TGCAGTGCTCGGGACTACATCTACGAGCAGTACTTC; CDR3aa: CSARDYIYEQYF
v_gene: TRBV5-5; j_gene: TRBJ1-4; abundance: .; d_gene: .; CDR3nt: TGTGCCAGCAGCTTGACTTCCCCTGCGGGTAATGAAAAACTGTTTTTT; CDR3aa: CASSLTSPAGNEKLFF
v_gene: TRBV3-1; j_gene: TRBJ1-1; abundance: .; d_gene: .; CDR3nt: TGTGCCAGCAGCCAGAAACAGAACACTGAAGCTTTCTTT; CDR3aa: CASSQKQNTEAFF
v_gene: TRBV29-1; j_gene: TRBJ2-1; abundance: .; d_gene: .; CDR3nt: TGCAGCGCCAGGGTGAGTCATGATCACAATGAGCAGTTCTTC; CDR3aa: CSARVSHDHNEQFF
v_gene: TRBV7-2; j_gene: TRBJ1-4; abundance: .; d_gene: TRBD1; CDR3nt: TGTGCCAGCAGCCTAGACAGGGGAGCTAATGAAAAACTGTTTTTT; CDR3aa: CASSLDRGANEKLFF
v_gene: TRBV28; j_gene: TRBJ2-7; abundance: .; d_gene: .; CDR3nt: TGTACCAGCAGTTTAGGGGTCAGGCGCGAGCAGTACTTC; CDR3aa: CTSSLGVRREQYF
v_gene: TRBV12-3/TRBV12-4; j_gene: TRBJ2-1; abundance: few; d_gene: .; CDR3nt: TGTGCCAGCAGTTTAGCCGGAGGTGGCAATGAGCAGTTCTTC; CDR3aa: CASSLAGGGNEQFF
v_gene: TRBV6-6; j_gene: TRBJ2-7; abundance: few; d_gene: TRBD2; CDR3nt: TGTGCCAGCAGAAAAACTAGCGGGAGCTCCTACGAGCAGTACTTC; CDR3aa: CASRKTSGSSYEQYF
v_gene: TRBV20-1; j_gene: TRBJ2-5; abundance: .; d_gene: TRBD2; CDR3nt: TGCAGTCCGACTAGCGGGAGGGTGCGGCAAGAGACCCAGTACTTC; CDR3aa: CSPTSGRVRQETQYF
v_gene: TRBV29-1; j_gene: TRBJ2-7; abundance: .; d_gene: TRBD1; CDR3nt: TGCAGCGGGGGACAGCTCAATGAGCAGTACTTC; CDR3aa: CSGGQLNEQYF
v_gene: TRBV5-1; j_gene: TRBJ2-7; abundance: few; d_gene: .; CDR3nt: TGCGCCAGCAGTGAACGATTCTACGAGCAGTACTTC; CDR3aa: CASSERFYEQYF
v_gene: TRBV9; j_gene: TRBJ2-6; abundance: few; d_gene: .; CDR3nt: TGTGCCAGCAGCGTAGACCGGGCTGGGGCCAACGTCCTGACTTTC; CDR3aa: CASSVDRAGANVLTF
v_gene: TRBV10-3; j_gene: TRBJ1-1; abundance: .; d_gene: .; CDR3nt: TGTGCCATCAGTGAGTTAAGAGGGTTAGATGGGACTGAAGCTTTCTTT; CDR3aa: CAISELRGLDGTEAFF
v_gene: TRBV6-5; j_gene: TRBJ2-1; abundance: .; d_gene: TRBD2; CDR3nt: TGTGCCAGCAGTTACTCTCTGGGGGGGGATCCGGGTTATGAGCAGTTCTTC; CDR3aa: CASSYSLGGDPGYEQFF
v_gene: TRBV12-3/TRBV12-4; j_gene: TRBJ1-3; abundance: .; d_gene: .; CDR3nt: TGTGCCAGCAACCGCGGGGTCTCTGGAAACACCATATATTTT; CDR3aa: CASNRGVSGNTIYF
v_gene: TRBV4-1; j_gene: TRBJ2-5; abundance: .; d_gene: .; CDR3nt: TGCGCCAGCAGCCTTTCCGGGACCGAAGAGACCCAGTACTTC; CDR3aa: CASSLSGTEETQYF
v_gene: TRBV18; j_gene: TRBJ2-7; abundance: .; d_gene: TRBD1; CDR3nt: TGTGCCAGCTCAAGGGACAGGGCTGCCGAGCAGTACTTC; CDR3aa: CASSRDRAAEQYF
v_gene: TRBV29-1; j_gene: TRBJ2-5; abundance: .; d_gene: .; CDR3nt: TGCAGCGTTGAAGAGAAAGAGACCCAGTACTTC; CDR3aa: CSVEEKETQYF
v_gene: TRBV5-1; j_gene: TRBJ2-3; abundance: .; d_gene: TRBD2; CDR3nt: TGCGCCACCCAGCGGGAGTGGGGAACAGATACGCAGTATTTT; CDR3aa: CATQREWGTDTQYF
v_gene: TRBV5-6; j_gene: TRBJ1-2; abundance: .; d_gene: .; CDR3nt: TGTGCCAGCAGCTTGGACAGGGTAGGAGGTGGCTACACCTTC; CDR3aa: CASSLDRVGGGYTF
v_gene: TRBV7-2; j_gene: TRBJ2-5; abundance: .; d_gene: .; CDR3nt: TGTGCCAGCAGCTTAAATAGCGTCGGGCCTCAAGAGACCCAGTACTTC; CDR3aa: CASSLNSVGPQETQYF
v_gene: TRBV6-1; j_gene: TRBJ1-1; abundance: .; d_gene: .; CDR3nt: TGTGCCAGCAGTGAGGGTTCTGGTAGAGCTTTCTTT; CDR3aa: CASSEGSGRAFF
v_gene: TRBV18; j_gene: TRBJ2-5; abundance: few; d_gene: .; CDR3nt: TGTGCCAGCTCCACAGGGAATAGGGAGACCCAGTACTTC; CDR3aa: CASSTGNRETQYF
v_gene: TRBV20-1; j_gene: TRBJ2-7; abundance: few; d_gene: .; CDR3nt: TGCAGTGCTCCTAATGCCTACGAGCAGTACTTC; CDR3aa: CSAPNAYEQYF
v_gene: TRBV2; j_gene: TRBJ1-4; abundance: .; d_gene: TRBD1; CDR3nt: TGTGCCAGCAGTGGACAGGGCTCGGATGAAAAACTGTTTTTT; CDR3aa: CASSGQGSDEKLFF
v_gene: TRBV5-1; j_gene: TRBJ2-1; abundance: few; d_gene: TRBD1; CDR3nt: TGCGCCAGCAGCTTCACAGGGGGCGTTTACAATGAGCAGTTCTTC; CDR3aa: CASSFTGGVYNEQFF
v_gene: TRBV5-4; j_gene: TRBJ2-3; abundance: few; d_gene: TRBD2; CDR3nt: TGTGCCAGCAGCCAGGGACTAGCGGGAGCAACAGATACGCAGTATTTT; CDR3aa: CASSQGLAGATDTQYF
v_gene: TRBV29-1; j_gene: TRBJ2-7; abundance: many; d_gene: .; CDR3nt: TGCAGCGGTGGGGTCTCTTACGAGCAGTACTTC; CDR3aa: CSGGVSYEQYF